The present entry profiles one T cell receptor beta chain with its context. Per the original data handling: Amplification of reference gene primers provided the estimated nucleated cell counts. Libraries were prepared by immunoSEQ multiplex PCR; TCRdb keeps only in-frame clonotypes and omits some of them. From that table come the V and J calls and clone size; the DNA was used to work out D and trimming. This table holds about 81,000 clones, 91% found once. The CDR3 sequence is 15 residues long. Germline CDR1 is GTSNPN and CDR2 is SVGIG (reference sequence). Trimming stripped 3 bases from V and 0 bases from J, with 12 bases between. These data come from a study of blood T cell repertoires in COVID-19. Background on the study: COVID-19 samples from acute and convalescent phases originated in the United States, Italy and Spain. In each case, the material was cDNA or gDNA derived from T cells, B-cell-depleted T cells, or PBMCs.

The chain is built from TRBV30 and TRBJ1-5, with D perhaps matching TRBD1 (6 bases). Sequences were obtained from peripheral blood. The sequence derives from a woman between 45 and 60 years old in a cohort sampled during active COVID-19. Here the CDR3 DNA reads TGTGCCTGGAGGGCAGGGGCGGGTAGCAATCAGCCCCAGCATTTT. Its protein is CAWRAGAGSNQPQHF.